The present TCR beta chain was sequenced within a study of response to subunit inactivated influenza vaccine. TCRdb redid the calling of the RT-PCR reads with MiXCR, one entry per CDR3 protein. In the table there are roughly 630,000 distinct CDR3 sequences, around 15% of which are singletons. The CDR3 is made up of 15 amino acids. Germline values: CDR1 LGHNA, CDR2 YNFKEQ. V was trimmed by 5 bases and J by 5 bases, leaving 17 bases between them. The chain recombines TRBV4-2 with TRBJ2-3, with D perhaps TRBD2 (6 bases). The receptor was derived from a man aged 45-65 years who received an inactivated influenza vaccine. Sequencing was performed on PBMCs from blood, taken 14 to 15 days before vaccination. The CDR3 sequence is CASSVRPGERDTQYF. CDR3 coding DNA: TGTGCCAGCAGCGTCCGCCCGGGGGAGAGAGATACGCAGTATTTT.